Described below is a single T cell receptor beta chain sequence and its context. The source of the sample is a study of T cell responses to AZD1222 COVID-19 vaccine. CDR1 is SQVTM, CDR2 ANQGSEA, per germline. This CDR3 contains 16 residues. V was shortened by 6 bases and J by 0 bases, with 18 bases between the two germline ends. Sequencing was performed with immunoSEQ multiplex PCR; in TCRdb, only in-frame clones are kept and a portion is missing. The data hold about 97,000 clones, with approximately 90% observed a single time. The sequences come from peripheral blood, collected on day 0 of AZD1222 vaccination. The J gene is TRBJ1-3, the V gene TRBV29-1; no reliable D call. This TCR derives from an adult in good health. CDR3 sequence reads: CSVSGGDTDSGNTIYF. The CDR3 DNA follows: TGCAGCGTCTCTGGCGGCGACACTGACTCTGGAAACACCATATATTTT.